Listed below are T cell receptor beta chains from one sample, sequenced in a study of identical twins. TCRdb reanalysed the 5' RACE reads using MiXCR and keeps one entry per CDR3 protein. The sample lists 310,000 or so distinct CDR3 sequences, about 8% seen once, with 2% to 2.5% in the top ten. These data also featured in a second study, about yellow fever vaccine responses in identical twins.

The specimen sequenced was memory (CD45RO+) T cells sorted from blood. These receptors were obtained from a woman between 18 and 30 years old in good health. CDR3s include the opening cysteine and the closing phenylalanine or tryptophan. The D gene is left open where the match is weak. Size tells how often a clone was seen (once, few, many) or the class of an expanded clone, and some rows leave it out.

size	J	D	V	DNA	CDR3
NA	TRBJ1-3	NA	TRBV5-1	TGCGCCAGCAGTTTCTCATCAGCGAGCTCTGGAAACACCATATATTTT	CASSFSSASSGNTIYF
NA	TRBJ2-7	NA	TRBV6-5	TGTGCCAGCAGTCCCTCGTGGACGCACGAGCAGTACTTC	CASSPSWTHEQYF
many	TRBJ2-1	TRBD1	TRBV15	TGTGCCACCAGCACGTCGGGACAGCCCTACAATGAGCAGTTCTTC	CATSTSGQPYNEQFF
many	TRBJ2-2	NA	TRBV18	TGTGCCAGCTCAGCTCCGGGACGGAACACCGGGGAGCTGTTTTTT	CASSAPGRNTGELFF
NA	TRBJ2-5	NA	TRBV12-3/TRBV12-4	TGTGCCAGCAGTTTAGAAGCGCGAAACCAAGAGACCCAGTACTTC	CASSLEARNQETQYF
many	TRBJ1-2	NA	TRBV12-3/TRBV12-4	TGTGCCAGCAGTTTATTTCCGTGGGATGGCTACACCTTC	CASSLFPWDGYTF
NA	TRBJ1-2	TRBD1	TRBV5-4	TGTGCCAGCAGCCAACGGACAGGCACTAACTATGGCTACACCTTC	CASSQRTGTNYGYTF
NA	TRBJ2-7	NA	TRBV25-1	TGTGCCAGCAGTGACGGTCATTCCCACGAGCAGTACTTC	CASSDGHSHEQYF
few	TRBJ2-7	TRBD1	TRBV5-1	TGCGCCAGCAGTCCCACAGGGGACGAGCAGTACTTC	CASSPTGDEQYF
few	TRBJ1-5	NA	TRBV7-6	TGTGCCAGCAGTATTGATAGCAATCAGCCCCAGCATTTT	CASSIDSNQPQHF
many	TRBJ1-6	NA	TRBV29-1	TGCAGCGTAAGGGAGGGATATAATTCACCCCTCCACTTT	CSVREGYNSPLHF
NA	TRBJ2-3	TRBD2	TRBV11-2	TGTGCCAGCAGCTTCACTAGCGAAGCCTCGGATACGCAGTATTTT	CASSFTSEASDTQYF
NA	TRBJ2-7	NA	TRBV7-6	TGTGCCAGCAGCTTGGGGGTCGGTATCGAGCAGTACTTC	CASSLGVGIEQYF
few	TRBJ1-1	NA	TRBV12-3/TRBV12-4	TGTGCCAGCAGTTTACGGGGTTTCACTGAAGCTTTCTTT	CASSLRGFTEAFF
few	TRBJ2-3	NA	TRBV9	TGTGCCAGCAGCGTGGTCAAGAGGGACACAGATACGCAGTATTTT	CASSVVKRDTDTQYF
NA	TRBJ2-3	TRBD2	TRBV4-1	TGCGCCAGCAGCCCCCCCGCAGCGGGAGGGCCTCCAGATACGCAGTATTTT	CASSPPAAGGPPDTQYF
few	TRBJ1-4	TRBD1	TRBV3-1	TGTGCCAGCAGCCCGGGACAGGGTATTTCTAATGAAAAACTGTTTTTT	CASSPGQGISNEKLFF
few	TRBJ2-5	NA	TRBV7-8	TGTGCCAGCAGCTTATTTGGGGTTCAAGAGACCCAGTACTTC	CASSLFGVQETQYF
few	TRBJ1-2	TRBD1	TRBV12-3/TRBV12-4	TGTGCCAGCAGACAAACAGGGGGCAGAGGCTACACCTTC	CASRQTGGRGYTF
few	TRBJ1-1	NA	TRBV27	TGTGCCAGCAGTTCAGGGTGGTACACTGAAGCTTTCTTT	CASSSGWYTEAFF
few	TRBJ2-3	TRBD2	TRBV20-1	TGCAGTGCTAGAGATCCCGGGACTAGACACACAGATACGCAGTATTTT	CSARDPGTRHTDTQYF
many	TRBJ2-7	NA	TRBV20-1	TGCAGTGCTGCCCCGACTTCTTACGAGCAGTACTTC	CSAAPTSYEQYF
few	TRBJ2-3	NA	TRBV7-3	TGTGCCAGCAGCCCTGGGGGCAACACAGATACGCAGTATTTT	CASSPGGNTDTQYF
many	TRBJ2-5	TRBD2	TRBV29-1	TGCAGCGTTGTCAGCGGGGGGGCGGAGACCCAGTACTTC	CSVVSGGAETQYF
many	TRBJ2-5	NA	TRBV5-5	TGTGCCAGCAGCCGTGAACAGGTCCAGTCGGAGACCCAGTACTTC	CASSREQVQSETQYF
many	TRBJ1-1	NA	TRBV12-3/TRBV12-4	TGTGCCAGCAGTTTTCGGGTGACTGAAGCTTTCTTT	CASSFRVTEAFF
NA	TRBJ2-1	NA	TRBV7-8	TGTGCCAGCAGCGTTAGTAGCGTAACCTACAATGAGCAGTTCTTC	CASSVSSVTYNEQFF
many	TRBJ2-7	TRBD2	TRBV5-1	TGCGCCAGCAGCATAGCGGGGTTCTACGAGCAGTACTTC	CASSIAGFYEQYF
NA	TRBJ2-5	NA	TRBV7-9	TGTGCCAGCAGCCCCCCCGCGGGACCCTTTGAGACCCAGTACTTC	CASSPPAGPFETQYF
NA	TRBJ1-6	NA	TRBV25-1	TGTGCCAGCAAGGAGGGGGGATCCTATAATTCACCCCTCCACTTT	CASKEGGSYNSPLHF
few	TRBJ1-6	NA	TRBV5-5	TGTGCCAGCAGCTTGTTGGATGGTTCACCCCTCCACTTT	CASSLLDGSPLHF
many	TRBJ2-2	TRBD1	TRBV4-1	TGCGCCAGCAGCCGTGGGACGGGACAGGGATCCCCCGGGGAGCTGTTTTTT	CASSRGTGQGSPGELFF
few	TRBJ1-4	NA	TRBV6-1	TGTGCCAGCAGCCCCGGGAGGGCTAATGAAAAACTGTTTTTT	CASSPGRANEKLFF
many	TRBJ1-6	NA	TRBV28	TGTGCCAGCAGCCCTAACAGCTATAATTCACCCCTCCACTTT	CASSPNSYNSPLHF
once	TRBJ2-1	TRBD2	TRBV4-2	TGTGCCAGCAGCCAAGATCATTTGGGGGGAGGGCCTAGAAATGAGCAGTTCTTC	CASSQDHLGGGPRNEQFF
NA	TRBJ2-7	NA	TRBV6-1	TGTGCCACCTCGGGCTCGACAGAAAGCCACGAGCAGTACTTC	CATSGSTESHEQYF
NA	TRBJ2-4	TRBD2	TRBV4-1	TGCGCCAGCAGCTACAGAACCGCCGGGGAGGGGAGCAAAAACATTCAGTACTTC	CASSYRTAGEGSKNIQYF
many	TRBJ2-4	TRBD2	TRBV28	TGTGCCAGCAGCTTCGGCGGGAGGGGTAACATTCAGTACTTC	CASSFGGRGNIQYF
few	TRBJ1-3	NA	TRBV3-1	TGTGCCAGCAGCCAAGGTAGAAGAGCTGGAAACACCATATATTTT	CASSQGRRAGNTIYF
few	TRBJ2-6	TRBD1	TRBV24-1	TGTGCCACCAGTAACGACAGGGTTGGGGCCAACGTCCTGACTTTC	CATSNDRVGANVLTF
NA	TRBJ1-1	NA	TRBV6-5	TGTGCCAGCAGTTACCAGGGACGGTTGAACACTGAAGCTTTCTTT	CASSYQGRLNTEAFF
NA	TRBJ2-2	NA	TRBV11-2	TGTGCCAGCAGCTTAGTATTGGGCCTGAACACCGGGGAGCTGTTTTTT	CASSLVLGLNTGELFF
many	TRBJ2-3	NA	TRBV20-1	TGCAGTGCTAGCCTGGGGGACCTCTCTACGCAGTATTTT	CSASLGDLSTQYF
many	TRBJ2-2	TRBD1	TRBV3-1	TGTGCCAGCAGCCAACAGGGGGCATTGAACACCGGGGAGCTGTTTTTT	CASSQQGALNTGELFF
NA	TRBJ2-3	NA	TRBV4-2	TGTGCCAGCAGCCAAGATAAGAGCACAGATACGCAGTATTTT	CASSQDKSTDTQYF
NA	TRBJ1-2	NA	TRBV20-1	TGCAGTGCTAGAGATGGACAGATACGGGGCTACACCTTC	CSARDGQIRGYTF
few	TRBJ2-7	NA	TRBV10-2	TGCGCCAGCAGGATGAACCAGGGTAGCGAGCAGTACTTC	CASRMNQGSEQYF
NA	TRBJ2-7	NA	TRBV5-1	TGCGCCAGCAGCTTGGGGGGTCCAGGGGCCTACGAGCAGTACTTC	CASSLGGPGAYEQYF
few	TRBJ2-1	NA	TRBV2	TGTGCCACCTCGACCCGGGGTTCCTACAATGAGCAGTTCTTC	CATSTRGSYNEQFF
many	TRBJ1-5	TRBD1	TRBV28	TGTGCCAGCAGTTTATTACAGGGGGATCAGCCCCAGCATTTT	CASSLLQGDQPQHF
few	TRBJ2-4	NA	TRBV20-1	TGCAGTGCTAGAACGGTAGCCAAAAACATTCAGTACTTC	CSARTVAKNIQYF
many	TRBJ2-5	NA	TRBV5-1	TGCGCCAGCAGCGTACGGGACGTCCAAGAGACCCAGTACTTC	CASSVRDVQETQYF
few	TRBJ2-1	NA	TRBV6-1	TGTGCCAGCAGGGTATGGCGGGAAAACAATGAGCAGTTCTTC	CASRVWRENNEQFF
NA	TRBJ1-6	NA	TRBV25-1	TGTGCCAGCAGTGAATTTCCCCAGGGAAATTCACCCCTCCACTTT	CASSEFPQGNSPLHF
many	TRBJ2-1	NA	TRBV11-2	TGTGCCAGCAGCTTAGTAAAGGGTAGGAATGAGCAGTTCTTC	CASSLVKGRNEQFF